This T cell receptor (beta chain) appears in the sequencing data of a study of T cell responses to AZD1222 COVID-19 vaccine. Study results and caveats: No day 14 peak samples; only post-peak repertoires were characterized. Only a handful of individuals given AZD1222 were seropositive at baseline.

A word on this clone: The antigen is undetermined.

TCRdb keeps only in-frame clones here, not all; method: immunoSEQ multiplex PCR. Seen here are about 120,000 clones, 80% to 90% observed once, and the top ten hold about 3%. The germline CDR1 and CDR2 sequences are MNHEY and SVGEGT. The CDR3 runs 15 residues. The V gene end was trimmed by 5 bases and the J gene end by 5 bases; junction bases not matched to a gene: 9. The sequencing here drew on peripheral blood, taken on day 0 of AZD1222 vaccination. The TCR originated in an adult in good health. V and J are TRBV6-2 or TRBV6-3 and TRBJ1-1; 9 bases are a match to TRBD1. The CDR3 sequence: CASSVRGTGITEAFF. Written as DNA, the CDR3 is TGTGCCAGCAGTGTTAGGGGGACAGGGATTACTGAAGCTTTCTTT.